This TCR beta chain was sequenced for a study of blood T cell repertoires in COVID-19 (dated by TCRdb to 2020 to 2022). Regarding the research as a whole: The collaborator samples originated in the United States, Italy and Spain and spanned the acute and convalescent phases of COVID-19. The material from the prospective study consisted of cDNA or gDNA derived from T cells, B-cell-depleted T cells, or PBMCs. The dataset comprised deeply sampled blood TCRbeta repertoires from subjects exposed to, actively infected with, or recovered from COVID-19. A freely available public database, intended as a resource for researchers studying the immune response to SARS-CoV-2, is where the repertoires were released. The samples were drawn from the first 160 participants of the ongoing ImmuneRACE study and from 950 to 1,500 subjects provided by 6 global collaborators. Sample metadata almost always included a de-identified subject ID, COVID-19 status, age in years and sex. Where available, HLA class I and class II types were taken from metadata supplied by the sample provider and were not determined by assay-based typing.

TCRbeta CDR3 regions were amplified from genomic DNA using the immunoSEQ Assay, a bias-controlled multiplex PCR. In the paper's pipeline: Within the assay, amplification of reference gene primers was used to estimate how many nucleated cells each sample contained. To quantify the absolute abundance of each unique TCRbeta CDR3 rearrangement, sequence reads were collapsed and filtered. Productive Simpson clonality was computed per sample as the square root of Simpson's diversity index over productive rearrangements. The table was pulled from immuneACCESS by TCRdb, which kept in-frame rearrangements only. Such tables lose some clones; where checked, under half of the loss comes from unresolved V genes, and the rest has no known cause. Clonal size and the V and J genes are those of that table, whereas D and trimming came from the DNA. This sample is represented by more than 95,000 clones; about 80% of them were singletons. The ten largest clones represent 3.5% to 4% of the sample.

At the junction V is shortened by 6 bases and J by 6 bases; bases outside the gene matches: 5. The CDR3 starts with the cysteine, ends with the phenylalanine, and has 13 residues. CDR3 DNA is the only sequence kept; it has 39 bases, read in frame from the first base. CDR1 KGHSH and CDR2 LQKENI are derived from the germline V gene. Results and caveats for the whole study, not just this receptor: The quantity of clinical and demographic metadata differed by source and by participant and was supplied without curation.

The collaborating institutions used their own protocols to collect whole blood in K2EDTA tubes. For TCRbeta analysis, collaborators shipped samples as frozen whole blood, isolated PBMCs, or DNA extracted from either of those sample types. Comment on this clone: There is no known antigen for this receptor. One base away there is no much larger clone; base qualities are not given.

The material sequenced was peripheral blood. The chain links TRBV18 with TRBJ1-5; 7 central nucleotides agree with TRBD1. This clonotype originated in a woman between 45 and 65 years old with acute or convalescent COVID-19. The nucleotide sequence reads as follows: TGTGCCAGCTCGAGACAGGGAACTCAGCCCCAGCATTTT. It is translated as CASSRQGTQPQHF.